One sample yielded the 17 T cell receptor beta chains listed below, sequenced in a study of T cell responses to AZD1222 COVID-19 vaccine. Using immunoSEQ multiplex PCR, the repertoire was profiled, and TCRdb retains in-frame clones only, with some absent. In the table there are about 20,000 clones, more than 70% of which are singletons. Here the sequenced sample was peripheral blood, taken 28 days after the second AZD1222 dose. The source is an adult who received the AZD1222 COVID-19 vaccine.

This sequence joins TRBV5-1 and TRBJ1-1; D is perhaps TRBD1 (5 bases). V was shortened by 7 bases and J by 0 bases, with 13 bases between the two germline ends. CDR3 size: 14 residues. The germline V gene has CDR1 SGHRS and CDR2 YFSETQ. The CDR3 DNA sequence: TGCGCCAGCGGAGACAGAGACATGAACACTGAAGCTTTCTTT. Its translation: CASGDRDMNTEAFF.

The CDR3, as DNA: TGTGCCAGCAGCTCGGGGGCGGGAGGGGAGACCCAGTACTTC. Protein sequence: CASSSGAGGETQYF. This chain links TRBV7-2 with TRBJ2-5; 9 bases agree with TRBD2. Germline CDR1 SGHTA, CDR2 FQGNSA. The CDR3 consists of 14 residues. V dropped 4 bases and J dropped 5; count of bases not matched to a gene: 5. The complete variable domain, with remaining parts taken from reference TRBV7-2 and TRBJ2-5, reads GAGVSQSPSNKVTEKGKDVELRCDPISGHTALYWYRQSLGQGLEFLIYFQGNSAPDKSGLPSDRFSAERTGGSVSTLTIQRTQQEDSAVYLCASSSGAGGETQYFGPGTRLLVL.

This chain joins TRBV3-1 (or the pseudogene TRBV3-2) and TRBJ2-1; D is possibly TRBD2 (6 bases). Germline CDR1 reads LGHDT; CDR2 reads YNNKEL (reference sequence). Between the trimmed V and J ends, which lost 1 base and 7 bases, there was a span of 14 bases. This CDR3 has 15 residues. The CDR3 reads CASSQGWGVGNEQFF. CDR3 in DNA: TGTGCCAGCAGCCAAGGTTGGGGGGTTGGGAATGAGCAGTTCTTC.

The chain couples TRBV19 to TRBJ2-5; 12 bases agree with TRBD2. The germline gives CDR1 LNHDA, CDR2 SQIVND (reference sequence). The V gene end was trimmed by 2 bases and the J gene end by 5 bases; junction bases not matched to a gene: 3. The CDR3 length is 15 residues. In nucleotides, the CDR3 is TGTGCCAGTAGTATACGGCTAGCGGGAGGGGAGACCCAGTACTTC. Its protein product is CASSIRLAGGETQYF.

The V gene is TRBV6-5, the J gene TRBJ2-7, with 8 bases that match TRBD1. The CDR3 sequence is 12 residues long. Unmatched junction bases numbered 4, after V lost 7 bases and J lost 5 bases. CDR1 is MNHEY and CDR2 is SVGAGI in the germline V gene. CDR3 coding DNA: TGTGCCAGCACAGGGGGCGTGGACGAGCAGTACTTC. Protein product: CASTGGVDEQYF.

The chain employs TRBV30 and TRBJ1-4; D is unresolved. The germline CDR1 and CDR2 sequences are GTSNPN and SVGIG (reference sequence). The CDR3 is 14 residues long. Trimming shortened V by 4 bases and J by 4 bases, and 13 bases separated the two germline ends. CDR3 sequence: CAWNERARNEKLFF. CDR3 in DNA: TGTGCCTGGAACGAGAGGGCGCGTAATGAAAAACTGTTTTTT.

The chain combines TRBV29-1 with TRBJ2-1, with 7 bases matching TRBD2. This CDR3 is built from 13 residues. Germline CDR1 SQVTM, CDR2 ANQGSEA. J was trimmed by 1 base and V by 6 bases; bases with no gene match: 3. The CDR3 loop reads CSVLAESYNEQFF. DNA of the CDR3: TGCAGCGTCCTAGCGGAGTCCTACAATGAGCAGTTCTTC.

The rearrangement uses TRBV2 and TRBJ2-1; the D is unclear. Per the germline V gene, CDR1 is SNHLY and CDR2 is FYNNEI. V gave up 6 bases and J gave up 0 bases, with 9 bases separating them. The CDR3 consists of 14 residues. As DNA, the CDR3 is TGTGCCAGCAGACCGAGAGTCTCCTACAATGAGCAGTTCTTC. This sequence encodes CASRPRVSYNEQFF.

The genes are TRBV7-6 and TRBJ1-1; 9 bases agree with TRBD1. Trimming took 4 bases from V and 5 from J; bases not matched to a gene: 8. The CDR3 totals 15 residues. Germline V gives CDR1 SGHVS, CDR2 FNYEAQ. The CDR3 reads CASSSGTGMVTEAFF. In DNA, the CDR3 is TGTGCCAGCAGCTCGGGGACAGGGATGGTAACTGAAGCTTTCTTT.

The J gene is TRBJ1-2, the V gene TRBV7-2, with 7 positions matching TRBD1. Germline CDR1 is SGHTA and CDR2 is FQGNSA. This CDR3 region has 13 residues. With 4 bases clipped from V and 8 bases from J, the junction kept 7 bases outside the gene matches. CDR3 sequence (DNA): TGTGCCAGCAGCTCCAGGGGGATTCAGGGCTACACCTTC. Amino acids: CASSSRGIQGYTF.

The J gene is TRBJ2-1, the V gene TRBV12-3 or TRBV12-4; D call uncertain. This CDR3 is built from 12 residues. Deletions cut 6 bases from V and 4 bases from J, with 7 bases between. CDR3 in amino acids: CASRHYYNEQFF. For the CDR3, the DNA is TGTGCCAGCAGACATTATTACAATGAGCAGTTCTTC.

A few counts support this clone. This rearrangement joins TRBV27 to TRBJ2-3; 8 positions match TRBD2. The V gene end was trimmed by 3 bases and the J gene end by 0 bases; junction bases not matched to a gene: 5. Germline V lookup: CDR1 MNHEY, CDR2 SMNVEV (reference sequence). There are 16 residues in the CDR3. Written as DNA, the CDR3 is TGTGCCAGCAGTTTCGGAGCGGGGGCTAGCACAGATACGCAGTATTTT. Translating it yields CASSFGAGASTDTQYF.

As DNA, the CDR3 is TGTGCCTGGACTCTCGGGGACGGATCCAATGAGCAGTTCTTC. It codes for CAWTLGDGSNEQFF. This chain connects TRBV30 to TRBJ2-1; TRBD1 or TRBD2 may be the D gene (5 bases each). Germline CDR1 GTSNPN, CDR2 SVGIG (reference sequence). This CDR3 has 14 amino acids. Trimming cost V 4 bases and J 6 bases, with 16 bases left between them.

The chain has TRBV7-9 and TRBJ1-5; maybe TRBD1 (5 bases). Trimming took off 5 bases at V and 6 bases at J, with 14 bases between the two ends. Germline CDR1 and CDR2: SEHNR and FQNEAQ (reference sequence). The CDR3 sequence is 14 residues long. The CDR3 nucleotides are TGTGCCAGCAGCCACGAGGTCGGGGGTCAGCCCCAGCATTTT. This translates into CASSHEVGGQPQHF.

The J gene is TRBJ1-6, the V gene TRBV11-2; D remains unclear. Germline CDR1 is SGHAT and CDR2 is FQNNGV. There are 14 residues in the CDR3. V dropped 0 bases and J dropped 9 bases, with 9 bases sitting between them. The CDR3 reads CASSLDLWSSPLHF. For the CDR3, the DNA is TGTGCCAGCAGCTTAGATCTCTGGAGTTCACCCCTCCACTTT.

The chain is built from TRBV19 and TRBJ2-1, with 12 bases fitting TRBD2. The CDR3 has 15 residues. From germline, CDR1 is LNHDA and CDR2 SQIVND (reference sequence). With V trimmed by 3 bases and J by 6 bases, 3 bases remained unmatched. The DNA for the CDR3 is TGTGCCAGTAGTATGGCTAGCGGGAGGGTCAATGAGCAGTTCTTC. Its translation is CASSMASGRVNEQFF.

The gene calls are TRBV27 and TRBJ2-1; 7 bases map to TRBD2. The CDR3 extends over 13 amino acids. Trimming at V came to 8 bases and at J to 6 bases, leaving 7 bases not matched to a gene. Germline values: CDR1 MNHEY, CDR2 SMNVEV (reference sequence). This CDR3 reads CASLSGIGNEQFF. The CDR3 DNA is TGTGCCAGCTTGAGCGGGATTGGCAATGAGCAGTTCTTC.